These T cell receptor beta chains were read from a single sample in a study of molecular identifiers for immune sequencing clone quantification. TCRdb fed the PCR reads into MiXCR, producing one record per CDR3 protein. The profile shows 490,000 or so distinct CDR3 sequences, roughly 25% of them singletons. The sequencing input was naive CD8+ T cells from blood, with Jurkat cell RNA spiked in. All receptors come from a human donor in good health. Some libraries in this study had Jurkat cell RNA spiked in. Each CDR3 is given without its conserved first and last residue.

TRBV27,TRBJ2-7,ASSLFWRADYEQY
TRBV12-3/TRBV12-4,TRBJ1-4,ASSPITGQTNEKLF
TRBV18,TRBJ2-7,ASSDLAYEQY
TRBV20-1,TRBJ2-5,SAPLGHLQETQY
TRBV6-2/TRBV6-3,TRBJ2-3,ASARAADTQY
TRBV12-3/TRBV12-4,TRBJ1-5,ASSPRGRTRGH
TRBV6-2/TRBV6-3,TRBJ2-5,ASSYSDLLAGKETQY
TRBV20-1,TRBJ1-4,SARDTATNEKLF
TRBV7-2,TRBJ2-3,ARTRPDADTQD
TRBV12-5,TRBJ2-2,ASGIASGRAPGELF
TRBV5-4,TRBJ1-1,ASSLDPEGTEAF
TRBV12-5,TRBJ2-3,ASGLSGSADTQY
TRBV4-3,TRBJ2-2,ASSQDEGRVLTGELF
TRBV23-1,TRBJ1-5,ASSQSPGEVKEPQH
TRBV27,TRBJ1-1,ASSPVEPLLNTEAF
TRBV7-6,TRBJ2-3,ASSIYPSGDVYTQY
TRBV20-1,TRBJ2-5,SARDDRGFVRETQY
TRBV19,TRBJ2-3,ASSPGGVKGDTQY
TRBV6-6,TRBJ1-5,ASSFGQYSNQPQH
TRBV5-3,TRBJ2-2,ASSRGPAGTGELF
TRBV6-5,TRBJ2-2,ASSYADMVTGELF
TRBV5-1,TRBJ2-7,ASSLESFDVGEQY
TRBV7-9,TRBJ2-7,ASSSTLGSYGEQY
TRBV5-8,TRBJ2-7,ASSPPLAGVSYEQY
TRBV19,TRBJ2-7,ASSIDEGGYEQY
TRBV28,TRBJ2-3,ASSLLAGGPSPDTQY
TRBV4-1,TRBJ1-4,ASSQEDRFNEKLF
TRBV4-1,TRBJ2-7,ASSQQIGLAGEEEQY
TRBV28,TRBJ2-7,ASSWRGPLTYEQY
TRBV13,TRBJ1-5,ASSSGGPSNQPQH
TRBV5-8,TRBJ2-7,ASRPISGVYSYEQY
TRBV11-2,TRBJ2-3,ASSRQGGSRDTQY
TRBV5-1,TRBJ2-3,ASSLYSAFTDTQY
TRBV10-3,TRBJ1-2,AISQSGQVNYGYT
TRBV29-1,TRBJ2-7,SVEWTPRGEQY
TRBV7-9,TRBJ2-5,ASSADKFQETQY
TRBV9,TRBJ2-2,ASSPLGGNGELF
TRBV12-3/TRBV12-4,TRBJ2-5,ASSLARGETQY
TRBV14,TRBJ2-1,ASSLGQGNSYNEQF
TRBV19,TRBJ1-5,ASSISSWPQH
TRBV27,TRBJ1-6,ASSLLRGGRSPLNSPLH
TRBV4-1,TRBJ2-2,ASSHTTGPRELF
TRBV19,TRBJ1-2,ASSPPDSYGYT
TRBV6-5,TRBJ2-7,ASSYSRGGHHEQY
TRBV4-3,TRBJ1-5,ASSQDWQGGQPQH
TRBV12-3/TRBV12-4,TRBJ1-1,ASTFSAGEAF
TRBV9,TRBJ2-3,ASSVGAADTQY
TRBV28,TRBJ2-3,ASSLITLEDSTDTQY
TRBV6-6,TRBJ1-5,ASSYREGGTNQPQH
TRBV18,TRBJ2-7,ASSPPGQESYEQY
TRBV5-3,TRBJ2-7,ASQTGVGYEQY
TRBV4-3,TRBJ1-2,ASSQDWPGDGYT
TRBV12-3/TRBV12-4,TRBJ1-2,ASSSKGTDGYT
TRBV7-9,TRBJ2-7,ASSSGRGEQY
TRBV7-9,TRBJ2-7,ASSSVQSEGYEQY
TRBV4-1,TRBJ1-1,ASSQIGAPAGAF
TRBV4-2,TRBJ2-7,ASSQQGTSGAYEQY
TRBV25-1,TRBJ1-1,ASSAGQGHTEAF
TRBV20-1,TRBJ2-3,SAGTKKDWALQDTQY
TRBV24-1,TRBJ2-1,ATSDPDRGPYNEQF